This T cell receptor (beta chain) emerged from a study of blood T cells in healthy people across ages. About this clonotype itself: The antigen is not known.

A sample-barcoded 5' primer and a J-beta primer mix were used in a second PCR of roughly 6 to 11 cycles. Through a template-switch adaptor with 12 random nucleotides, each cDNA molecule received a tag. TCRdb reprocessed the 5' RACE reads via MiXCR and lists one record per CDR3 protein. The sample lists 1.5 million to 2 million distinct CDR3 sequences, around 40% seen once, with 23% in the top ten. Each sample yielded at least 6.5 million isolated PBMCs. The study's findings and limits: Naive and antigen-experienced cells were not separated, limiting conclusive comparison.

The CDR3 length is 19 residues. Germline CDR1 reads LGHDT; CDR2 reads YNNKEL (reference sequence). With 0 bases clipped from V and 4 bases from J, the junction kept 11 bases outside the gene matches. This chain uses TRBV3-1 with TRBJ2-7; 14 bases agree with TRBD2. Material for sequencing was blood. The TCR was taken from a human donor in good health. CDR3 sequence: CASSQDLPGTSGGRYEQYF. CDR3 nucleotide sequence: TGTGCCAGCAGCCAAGATCTCCCCGGGACTAGCGGGGGTAGGTACGAGCAGTACTTC.